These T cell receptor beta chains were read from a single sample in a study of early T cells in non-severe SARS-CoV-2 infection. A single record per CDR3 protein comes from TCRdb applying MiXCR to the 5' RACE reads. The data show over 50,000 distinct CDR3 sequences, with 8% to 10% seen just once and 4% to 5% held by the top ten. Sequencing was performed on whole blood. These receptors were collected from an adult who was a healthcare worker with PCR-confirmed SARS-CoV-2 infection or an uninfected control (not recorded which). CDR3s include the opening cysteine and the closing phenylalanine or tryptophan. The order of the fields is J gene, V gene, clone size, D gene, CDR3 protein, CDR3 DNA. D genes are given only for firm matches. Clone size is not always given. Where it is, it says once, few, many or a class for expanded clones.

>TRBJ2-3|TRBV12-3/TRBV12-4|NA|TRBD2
CASSLSGVSTDTQYF
TGTGCCAGCAGCTTAAGCGGGGTTAGCACAGATACGCAGTATTTT
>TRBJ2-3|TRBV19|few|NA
CASSILGSTDTQYF
TGTGCCAGTAGTATTCTCGGGAGCACAGATACGCAGTATTTT
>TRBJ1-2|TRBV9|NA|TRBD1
CASSVNDRGYYGYTF
TGTGCCAGCAGCGTAAACGACAGGGGATACTATGGCTACACCTTC
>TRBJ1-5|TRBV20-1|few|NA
CSARVAVGQPQHF
TGCAGTGCTAGAGTTGCTGTGGGGCAGCCCCAGCATTTT
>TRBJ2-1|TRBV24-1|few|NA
CATSDLTGSSYNEQFF
TGTGCCACCAGTGATTTGACGGGGAGCTCCTACAATGAGCAGTTCTTC
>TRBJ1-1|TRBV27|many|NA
CASRGRPGTEAFF
TGTGCCAGCAGAGGACGTCCGGGCACTGAAGCTTTCTTT
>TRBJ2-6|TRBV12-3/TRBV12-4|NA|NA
CASSFWGAGANVLTF
TGTGCCAGCAGTTTCTGGGGGGCTGGGGCCAACGTCCTGACTTTC
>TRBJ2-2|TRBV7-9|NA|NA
CAGSPKSNHRYTGELFF
TGTGCCGGCAGCCCCAAATCGAACCACCGGTACACCGGGGAGCTGTTTTTT
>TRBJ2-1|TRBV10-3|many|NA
CAIPPGDEQFF
TGTGCCATCCCGCCAGGGGATGAGCAGTTCTTC
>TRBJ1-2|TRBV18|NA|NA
CASSPRGDYGYTF
TGTGCCAGCTCACCACGGGGGGACTATGGCTACACCTTC
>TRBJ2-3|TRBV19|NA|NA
CASSFDGLQSAQYF
TGTGCCAGTAGTTTTGATGGGCTCCAGTCAGCGCAGTATTTT
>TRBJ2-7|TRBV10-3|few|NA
CAISEGYEQYF
TGTGCCATCAGTGAAGGGTACGAGCAGTACTTC
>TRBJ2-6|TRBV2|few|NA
CASTSGANVLTF
TGTGCCAGCACCTCTGGGGCCAACGTCCTGACTTTC